The 30 T cell receptor beta chains below come from one sample, sequenced in a study of cytomegalovirus exposure and HLA in healthy donors. PCR employed 60 Vbeta and 13 Jbeta primers. TCRdb's copy holds only in-frame clones and misses some; the assay was immunoSEQ multiplex PCR. The sample carries 140,000 to 150,000 clones, around four fifths recorded once. Sequencing was done on a sample of PBMCs. Receptors were obtained from a boy aged 2 to 9 in good health and CMV-seronegative.

This clone was seen a handful of times. V usage is TRBV10-2 and J usage is TRBJ1-1; TRBD1 agrees at 7 bases. Trimming cost V 7 bases and J 3 bases; bases outside gene matches: 2. From germline, CDR1 is WSHSY and CDR2 SAAADI. The CDR3 consists of 12 residues. CDR3 bases: TGCGCCAGCATCAGGGGGGACACTGAAGCTTTCTTT. It is translated as CASIRGDTEAFF.

The chain uses TRBV7-3 and TRBJ1-5; D not resolved. Germline V CDR1 and CDR2: SGHTA, FQGTGA. The ends were cut back, 2 bases at V and 7 bases at J, with 9 bases in the middle. CDR3 length equals 13 residues. CDR3 nucleotide sequence: TGTGCCAGCAGCTTACTAGGTGGGCAGCCCCAGCATTTT. Its translation is CASSLLGGQPQHF.

The chain links TRBV5-4 to TRBJ1-4; perhaps TRBD1 as D (6 bases). The CDR3 is made up of 16 amino acids. The V gene lost 4 bases and the J gene lost 5 bases, with 18 bases spanning the gap. Germline assignment: CDR1 SGHNT and CDR2 YYREEE (reference sequence). The CDR3, as DNA: TGTGCCAGCAGCGACGGGACCCGGACAGTGAATGAAAAACTGTTTTTT. This codes for CASSDGTRTVNEKLFF.

This clone came up once. The chain has TRBV6-6 and TRBJ2-7, with TRBD1 matching 10 bases. Germline CDR1 reads MNHNY; CDR2 reads SVGAGI (reference sequence). V was pared by 4 bases and J by 5 bases, with 8 bases of the junction left unmatched. The CDR3 runs 15 residues. For the CDR3, the DNA is TGTGCCAGCAGTTCCTACGGGACAGGGGACCACGAGCAGTACTTC. This translates into CASSSYGTGDHEQYF.

V is TRBV25-1 and J is TRBJ2-2, with D maybe TRBD2 (7 bases). Germline V gene sequence: CDR1 MGHDK, CDR2 SYGVNS. CDR3 length equals 18 residues. Trimming removed 5 bases at V and 5 bases at J, with 24 bases between. CDR3 residues: CASSTTEGGEARTGELFF. CDR3 nucleotides: TGTGCCAGCAGTACCACCGAGGGGGGGGAGGCGAGGACCGGGGAGCTGTTTTTT. The whole variable domain, filled in from reference TRBV25-1 and TRBJ2-2, reads EADIYQTPRYLVIGTGKKITLECSQTMGHDKMYWYQQDPGMELHLIHYSYGVNSTEKGDLSSESTVSRIRTEHFPLTLESARPSHTSQYLCASSTTEGGEARTGELFFGEGSRLTVL.

A note on this clone: Other DNA sequences from this sample encode an identical CDR3 as well. This chain links TRBV5-4 with TRBJ2-2, with a weak D call TRBD2 (6 bases). CDR1 and CDR2 (germline): SGHNT, YYREEE (reference sequence). The CDR3 length is 15 residues. Trimming pared 0 bases from V and 4 bases from J, leaving 10 bases between. Here the CDR3 reads CASSLAGAATGELFF. Here the CDR3 DNA reads TGTGCCAGCAGCTTGGCGGGAGCGGCCACCGGGGAGCTGTTTTTT.

The genes are TRBV7-9 and TRBJ1-1; D perhaps matches TRBD1 (6 bases). Trimming took off 4 bases at V and 8 bases at J, with 17 bases between the two ends. The V gene's germline CDR1 is SEHNR and CDR2 FQNEAQ (reference sequence). The CDR3 length is 14 residues. The CDR3 sequence: CASSSPTGNNEAFF. The CDR3 DNA reads TGTGCCAGCAGCTCCCCGACAGGTAACAACGAAGCTTTCTTT.

The chain combines TRBV25-1 with TRBJ2-7; TRBD1 matches at 10 bases. This CDR3 region has 13 residues. Germline loops: CDR1 MGHDK, CDR2 SYGVNS. V lost 6 bases, J lost 6 bases, and 5 bases stayed unmatched. CDR3 sequence (DNA): TGTGCCAGCAGGAACCGGGACAGGGGCGAGCAGTACTTC. This sequence encodes CASRNRDRGEQYF.

J is TRBJ2-3 and V is TRBV11-3, with D perhaps matching TRBD2 (6 bases). Deletions cut 6 bases from V and 1 base from J, with 14 bases between. The germline gives CDR1 SGHNT, CDR2 YENEEA. The CDR3 covers 15 residues. The CDR3 sequence is CASSAGGAGTDTQYF. The CDR3 region has the DNA TGTGCCAGCAGTGCTGGCGGGGCTGGCACAGATACGCAGTATTTT.

There are a few counts of this clone. The V call is TRBV10-3, the J call TRBJ2-7; TRBD1 matches 7 bases. The germline V gene encodes CDR1 ENHRY and CDR2 SYGVKD. The CDR3 covers 15 residues. J gave up 4 bases and V 7 bases, and 13 bases lay outside the gene matches. CDR3: CAIKFRGQNRYEQYF. The CDR3 DNA is TGTGCCATCAAGTTTAGGGGGCAGAATCGGTACGAGCAGTACTTC.

The genes are TRBV7-2 and TRBJ1-5; 8 bases are a match to TRBD1. The germline V gene encodes CDR1 SGHTA and CDR2 FQGNSA. Trimming at V came to 9 bases and at J to 7 bases, leaving 5 bases not matched to a gene. This CDR3 spans 12 amino acids. Written as DNA, the CDR3 is TGTGCCAGTACTCACAGGGGGCAGCCCCAGCATTTT. This gives the protein CASTHRGQPQHF.

This clone was detected only a few times. The CDR3 spells CAWSVLGRDITEAFF. The CDR3 nucleotides are TGTGCCTGGAGTGTATTGGGCCGGGATATTACTGAAGCTTTCTTT. The rearrangement uses TRBV30 and TRBJ1-1; D unresolved. The V and J ends lost 0 bases and 5 bases respectively, with 16 bases between them. Looked up from germline, CDR1 is GTSNPN and CDR2 is SVGIG (reference sequence). The CDR3 runs 15 residues.

The rearrangement joins TRBV9 to TRBJ1-3; tentatively, D is TRBD1 (6 bases). The CDR3 is made up of 16 amino acids. Germline V gives CDR1 SGDLS, CDR2 YYNGEE. The V gene lost 0 bases and the J gene lost 7 bases, with 17 bases spanning the gap. The CDR3 bases are TGTGCCAGCAGCGTAGGCCCCACAGGGACTACGAACACCATATATTTT. As protein: CASSVGPTGTTNTIYF.

The V gene is TRBV12-5, the J gene TRBJ1-2; tentatively, D is TRBD1 (6 bases). V was clipped by 1 base and J by 4 bases, with 13 bases between them. The CDR3 is made up of 15 amino acids. Germline CDR1 and CDR2: LGHNT and FRNRAP. Here the CDR3 DNA reads TGTGCTAGTGGTTTGGCCCCGGACAGCTTCTATGGCTACACCTTC. The encoded protein is CASGLAPDSFYGYTF.

The V and J genes are TRBV11-1 and TRBJ1-1; D not certain. Germline V gives CDR1 SGHAT, CDR2 FQDESV (reference sequence). Trimming took off 5 bases at V and 2 bases at J, with 3 bases between the two ends. This CDR3 has 11 amino acids. CDR3 nucleotides: TGTGCCAGCAGCCTCAACACTGAAGCTTTCTTT. Translated, it gives CASSLNTEAFF.

V usage is TRBV19 and J usage is TRBJ2-6, with D uncertain. The CDR3 extends over 13 amino acids. V lost 5 bases and J lost 5, with 7 bases in between. Germline CDR1 reads LNHDA; CDR2 reads SQIVND (reference sequence). The CDR3 DNA reads as TGTGCCAGTAGTCTCGCTAGGGCCAACGTCCTGACTTTC. The encoded protein is CASSLARANVLTF.

The rearrangement links TRBV4-1 to TRBJ2-7; the D gene is possibly TRBD2 (6 bases). Germline V gives CDR1 MGHRA, CDR2 YSYEKL. Trimming left V 5 bases short and J 4 bases short, with 15 bases between. CDR3 length: 14 residues. The CDR3 bases are TGCGCCAGCAGCGATCCGGGGAGGTCATACGAGCAGTACTTC. Encoded protein: CASSDPGRSYEQYF.

The chain has TRBV18 and TRBJ1-2; 7 bases map to TRBD1. Germline V lookup: CDR1 KGHSH, CDR2 LQKENI. J gave up 0 bases and V 3 bases, and 10 bases lay outside the gene matches. The CDR3 has 17 amino acids. The DNA of the CDR3 is TGTGCCAGCTCACCTGATCCAGGGGGAGCTACTAACTATGGCTACACCTTC. Its protein is CASSPDPGGATNYGYTF.

With regard to this clone: This CDR3 is also generated by other DNA sequences in the sample. The V and J genes are TRBV19 and TRBJ2-7; the D gene is possibly TRBD1 (5 bases). The CDR3 length is 13 residues. The germline V gene has CDR1 LNHDA and CDR2 SQIVND (reference sequence). V was pared by 4 bases and J by 3 bases, with 10 bases between. The CDR3 coding sequence is TGTGCCAGTAGTACGGGTCAGGGCTACGAGCAGTACTTC. Residues: CASSTGQGYEQYF.

The chain's CDR3 is CASSLGPGVSGANVLTF. CDR3 nucleotides: TGTGCCAGCAGCTTAGGCCCCGGAGTCTCTGGGGCCAACGTCCTGACTTTC. The genes are TRBV7-3 and TRBJ2-6, with D uncertain. Germline values: CDR1 SGHTA, CDR2 FQGTGA. There are 17 residues in the CDR3. V lost 2 bases, J lost 0 bases, and 11 bases lay in between.

This sequence joins TRBV30 and TRBJ1-1; D remains ambiguous. The CDR3 extends over 14 amino acids. V was shortened by 1 base and J by 1 base, with 10 bases between the two germline ends. CDR1 is GTSNPN and CDR2 is SVGIG in the germline V gene (reference sequence). Written as DNA, the CDR3 is TGTGCCTGGAGTGCCGACGGAGGGAACACTGAAGCTTTCTTT. It yields the protein CAWSADGGNTEAFF.

This clone occurred once. This chain connects TRBV6-5 to TRBJ1-5; TRBD1 agrees at 9 bases. The germline V gene has CDR1 MNHEY and CDR2 SVGAGI. This CDR3 contains 15 residues. V trimming: 2 bases; J trimming: 4 bases; junction bases outside the gene matches: 3. The CDR3 is CASSYGTGNNQPQHF. The CDR3 nucleotides are TGTGCCAGCAGTTACGGGACAGGGAATAATCAGCCCCAGCATTTT.

The genes are TRBV9 and TRBJ2-5; possibly TRBD2 for D (6 bases). The CDR3 sequence is 15 residues long. V was cut by 3 bases and J by 5 bases, with 17 bases left in between. Germline V gives CDR1 SGDLS, CDR2 YYNGEE. The CDR3 loop reads CASSENWGVGETQYF. The CDR3 bases are TGTGCCAGCAGCGAGAACTGGGGGGTGGGCGAGACCCAGTACTTC.

This clone has only a few counts. This sequence joins TRBV5-6 and TRBJ2-6; tentatively, D is TRBD1 (5 bases). The V and J ends lost 0 bases and 0 bases respectively, with 13 bases between them. CDR1 SGHDT and CDR2 YYEEEE come from the germline V gene. CDR3 size: 18 residues. The CDR3 nucleotides read TGTGCCAGCAGCTTGGCCTGGAAAGGGGACTCTGGGGCCAACGTCCTGACTTTC. Amino acid sequence: CASSLAWKGDSGANVLTF.

V is TRBV25-1 and J is TRBJ1-6; 7 bases align to TRBD1. The CDR3 has 14 residues. The junction had 6 bases not matched to a gene; V was cut back by 6 bases and J by 7 bases. The germline V gene encodes CDR1 MGHDK and CDR2 SYGVNS. The CDR3: CASSALGQNSPLHF. CDR3 bases: TGTGCCAGCAGCGCCTTGGGACAGAATTCACCCCTCCACTTT. Looking up the rest from reference TRBV25-1 and TRBJ1-6 gives the full variable domain: EADIYQTPRYLVIGTGKKITLECSQTMGHDKMYWYQQDPGMELHLIHYSYGVNSTEKGDLSSESTVSRIRTEHFPLTLESARPSHTSQYLCASSALGQNSPLHFGNGTRLTVT.

The genes are TRBV5-5 and TRBJ2-7; possible D gene TRBD2, 6 bases. V was shortened by 3 bases and J by 4 bases, with 17 bases between the two germline ends. Germline CDR1 reads SGHKS; CDR2 reads YYEKEE (reference sequence). CDR3 size: 15 residues. CDR3: CASSSGLQRPYEQYF. The CDR3 nucleotides read TGTGCCAGCAGCTCAGGACTACAAAGACCTTACGAGCAGTACTTC. The full variable domain, rest sourced from reference TRBV5-5 and TRBJ2-7, is DAGVTQSPTHLIKTRGQQVTLRCSPISGHKSVSWYQQVLGQGPQFIFQYYEKEERGRGNFPDRFSARQFPNYSSELNVNALLLGDSALYLCASSSGLQRPYEQYFGPGTRLTVT.

The gene calls are TRBV5-6 and TRBJ2-5, with TRBD2 identical over 8 bases. The V gene's germline CDR1 is SGHDT and CDR2 YYEEEE. CDR3 size: 16 residues. The ends lost 4 bases at V and 5 bases at J; junction bases unmatched: 13. The CDR3 loop is CASSQPSLSGSETQYF. The CDR3 DNA reads TGTGCCAGCAGCCAACCCAGCTTGAGCGGGAGTGAGACCCAGTACTTC.

The rearrangement joins TRBV5-1 to TRBJ1-4; weak D call: TRBD1 (5 bases). Deletions cut 0 bases from V and 3 bases from J, with 15 bases between. This CDR3 has 17 residues. CDR1 and CDR2 from the germline V gene are SGHRS and YFSETQ. For the CDR3, the DNA is TGCGCCAGCAGCTTGGGGACAAGGCAATTGGCTAATGAAAAACTGTTTTTT. It translates to CASSLGTRQLANEKLFF.

For this clone: Other DNA sequences from this sample encode an identical CDR3 as well. CDR3 protein: CASSPLTGNYGYTF. The CDR3 region has the DNA TGTGCCAGCTCACCGTTGACAGGGAACTATGGCTACACCTTC. This chain joins TRBV18 and TRBJ1-2; TRBD1 agrees at 7 bases. CDR3 length: 14 amino acids. V gave up 3 bases and J gave up 2 bases; unmatched junction bases: 3. Germline V gene sequence: CDR1 KGHSH, CDR2 LQKENI.

This sequence joins TRBV5-4 and TRBJ2-6; D unresolved. V lost 0 bases and J 0 bases, leaving 4 bases between the germline ends. Per the germline V gene, CDR1 is SGHNT and CDR2 is YYREEE (reference sequence). The CDR3 is 15 residues long. The CDR3 DNA is TGTGCCAGCAGCTTGGCCGTCTCTGGGGCCAACGTCCTGACTTTC. As protein: CASSLAVSGANVLTF.